These T cell receptor beta chains were read from a single sample in a study of blood T cell repertoires in COVID-19. Produced via immunoSEQ multiplex PCR; TCRdb's table is partial and in-frame only. The repertoire holds about 260,000 clones, with more than 75% as singletons. The sequencing sample was made of peripheral blood. Every receptor here comes from a woman in her forties who had recovered from COVID-19. The CDR3 runs from the conserved cysteine through the conserved F or W. The order of the fields is V gene, J gene, CDR3 protein.

V: TRBV19; J: TRBJ2-3; CDR3: CASSRPRGQSRDTQYF
V: TRBV5-3; J: TRBJ1-1; CDR3: CARSHGRGMNTEAFF
V: TRBV15; J: TRBJ2-1; CDR3: CATTRASGGQNNEQFF
V: TRBV6-5; J: TRBJ1-2; CDR3: CASSLTGARGYTF
V: TRBV11-3; J: TRBJ1-5; CDR3: CASMDRGSNQPQHF
V: TRBV12-5; J: TRBJ1-2; CDR3: CASGPSGQPLYGYTF
V: TRBV7-2; J: TRBJ1-4; CDR3: CASSSLSGGGRKLFF
V: TRBV5-1; J: TRBJ1-1; CDR3: CASSIGGWNTEAFF
V: TRBV9; J: TRBJ1-2; CDR3: CASSVDLDRANYGYTF
V: TRBV5-6; J: TRBJ2-3; CDR3: CASSIRRGITDTQYF
V: TRBV6-1; J: TRBJ1-6; CDR3: CASSHRGVNSPLHF
V: TRBV21-1; J: TRBJ2-3; CDR3: CASSPLEGARTDTQYF
V: TRBV6-4; J: TRBJ1-1; CDR3: CASSESGGTEAFF
V: TRBV2; J: TRBJ2-6; CDR3: CASARDRANVLTF
V: TRBV9; J: TRBJ2-7; CDR3: CASSLGGDGHYEQYF
V: TRBV3-1/TRBV3-2; J: TRBJ1-1; CDR3: CASSLRRGGRVAFF
V: TRBV3-1/TRBV3-2; J: TRBJ2-3; CDR3: CASSQWGASGGQITDTQYF
V: TRBV20-1; J: TRBJ1-4; CDR3: CSARRGLFF
V: TRBV18; J: TRBJ2-5; CDR3: CASSPDRGETQYF
V: TRBV7-7; J: TRBJ2-5; CDR3: CASSFGLGGAVLETQYF
V: TRBV18; J: TRBJ1-1; CDR3: CASSLTGATEAFF
V: TRBV3-1/TRBV3-2; J: TRBJ1-1; CDR3: CASSQHRDTEAFF
V: TRBV6-5; J: TRBJ1-1; CDR3: CASSEFIMDTEAFF
V: TRBV30; J: TRBJ1-2; CDR3: CAWSPPLTGYYGYTF
V: TRBV5-5; J: TRBJ1-2; CDR3: CASSLWTAPNYGYTF
V: TRBV9; J: TRBJ1-5; CDR3: CASSPRDSLNQPQHF
V: TRBV4-2; J: TRBJ1-4; CDR3: CASSSRGGLGEKLFF
V: TRBV10-3; J: TRBJ1-3; CDR3: CAISERTGNSGNTIYF
V: TRBV5-4; J: TRBJ2-1; CDR3: CASSQPRQGGDEQFF
V: TRBV7-9; J: TRBJ1-1; CDR3: CASSWTTGGGSTEAFF
V: TRBV9; J: TRBJ1-4; CDR3: CASSVTGTRSLTNEKLFF
V: TRBV6-5; J: TRBJ1-6; CDR3: CASGTGTGGRSPLHF
V: TRBV2; J: TRBJ1-4; CDR3: CASGPGTIYEKLFF
V: TRBV27; J: TRBJ2-1; CDR3: CASSLLGQINNEQFF
V: TRBV3-1/TRBV3-2; J: TRBJ1-2; CDR3: CASSQSIGGYTF
V: TRBV5-1; J: TRBJ2-1; CDR3: CASSATSPAYNEQFF
V: TRBV9; J: TRBJ2-7; CDR3: CASSVALDRGQYF
V: TRBV5-1; J: TRBJ2-1; CDR3: CASSFYGTGLNEQFF
V: TRBV7-2; J: TRBJ2-3; CDR3: CASSLGPQGGADTQYF